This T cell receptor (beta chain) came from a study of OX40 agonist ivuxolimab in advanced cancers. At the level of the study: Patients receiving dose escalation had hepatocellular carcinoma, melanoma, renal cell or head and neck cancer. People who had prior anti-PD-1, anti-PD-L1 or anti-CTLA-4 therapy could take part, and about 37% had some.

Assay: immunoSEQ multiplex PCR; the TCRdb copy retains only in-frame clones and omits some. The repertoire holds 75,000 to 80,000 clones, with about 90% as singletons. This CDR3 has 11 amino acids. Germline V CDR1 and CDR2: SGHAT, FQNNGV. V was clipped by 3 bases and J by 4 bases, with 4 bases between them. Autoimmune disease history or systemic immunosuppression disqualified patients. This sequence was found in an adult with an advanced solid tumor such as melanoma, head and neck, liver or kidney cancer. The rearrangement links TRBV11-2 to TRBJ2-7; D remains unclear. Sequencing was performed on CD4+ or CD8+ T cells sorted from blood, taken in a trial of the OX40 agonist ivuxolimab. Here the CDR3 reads CASSFSYEQYF. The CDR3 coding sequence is TGTGCCAGCAGCTTCTCTTACGAGCAGTACTTC.